This T cell receptor beta chain comes out of a study of Graves' ophthalmopathy and Graves' hyperthyroidism. About the study: No progression to ophthalmopathy over 18 months defined stable hyperthyroidism. Broader study findings: Distinction of ophthalmopathy from stable hyperthyroidism by a 13-signature model reached nearly 90% sensitivity and roughly 81% specificity. Thyroid clonotypes that were expanded above 0.001 frequency mostly also appeared in blood.

RNA transcripts were the template, and TCR beta CDR3 regions were amplified from them. First-round RT-PCR relied on HTBI primers, and a second-round multiplex PCR came next. TCRdb analysed the multiplex PCR reads with MiXCR anew, one entry per CDR3 protein. Among roughly 1.1 million distinct CDR3 sequences listed, about two fifths were seen once. This CDR3 region has 19 residues. CDR1 and CDR2 from the germline V gene are SNHLY and FYNNEI. Hyperthyroidism patients, aged 18 to 65, were newly diagnosed, under 2 months' duration. Concerning this clonotype: Antigen unknown.

Sequencing was done on a sample of peripheral blood or thyroid tissue (not recorded which). The sequence was collected from an adult man with Graves' hyperthyroidism. The chain recombines TRBV2 with TRBJ2-5, with D perhaps being TRBD1 or TRBD2 (5 bases each). Judging by the DNA end, TRBJ2-7 fits better; the J call may be wrong. The DNA of the CDR3 is TGTGCCAGCGGGAGACCCCGGGACGGCCTTTCAATAGTGACCTACGAGCAGTACTTC. Protein: CASGRPRDGLSIVTYEQYF.